These T cell receptor beta chains were read from a single sample in a study of T cell repertoires in cytomegalovirus infection. Antigens of these TCRs are unknown. Using its own MiXCR run on the reads, TCRdb lists one record per CDR3 protein. The sample lists approximately 600,000 distinct CDR3 sequences; around 40% were seen once. Sequenced here: cultured PBMCs, sampled from culture after CMV antigen stimulation. Receptors originate from a human donor in good health (CMV status not recorded). Some clones in this sample may be carry-over from other donors' samples. Each CDR3 is given with its conserved first and last residue. Each record gives: V gene, CDR3 length, D gene, J gene, clone size, CDR3 DNA, CDR3 protein. D genes are given only for firm matches. Part of the rows lack a size; the others show once, few, many or a class for expanded clones.

>TRBV5-1|15|TRBD2|TRBJ2-7|-
TGCGCCAGCAGCCAGGCGGGGGGGGCAAACTACGAGCAGTACTTC
CASSQAGGANYEQYF
>TRBV2|15|-|TRBJ2-2|once
TGTGCCAGCGGTCTGGGCTACGTTTCAGCCGGGGAGCTGTTTTTT
CASGLGYVSAGELFF
>TRBV9|16|TRBD2|TRBJ2-3|-
TGTGCCAGCACTCCGGGAGACCCAGCGGGGCTAGATACGCAGTATTTT
CASTPGDPAGLDTQYF
>TRBV6-1|13|TRBD1|TRBJ1-2|-
TGTGCCAGCACCCAACACACAGGGGATGGCTACACCTTC
CASTQHTGDGYTF
>TRBV19|14|-|TRBJ1-5|-
TGTGCCAGTCGAGTATCTAATAGCAATCAGCCCCAGCATTTT
CASRVSNSNQPQHF
>TRBV2|13|-|TRBJ2-2|few
TGTGCCAGCAGGAAGGATGGCACCGGGGAGCTGTTTTTT
CASRKDGTGELFF
>TRBV5-6|15|-|TRBJ2-2|few
TGTGCCAGCAGTAACGATAATGCGGTCACCGGGGAGCTGTTTTTT
CASSNDNAVTGELFF
>TRBV12-3/TRBV12-4|11|-|TRBJ2-1|many
TGTGCCAGCAGCCTAACCAATGAGCAGTTCTTC
CASSLTNEQFF
>TRBV12-3/TRBV12-4|12|-|TRBJ1-2|-
TGTGCCAGCAGTCGGAATAACTATGGCTACACCTTC
CASSRNNYGYTF
>TRBV7-8|14|TRBD1|TRBJ1-2|few
TGTGCCAGCAGCTCCGGACAGGGCGACTATGGCTACACCTTC
CASSSGQGDYGYTF
>TRBV5-1|14|-|TRBJ1-1|-
TGCGCCAGCAGCTCCCAGGAAGGGAACACTGAAGCTTTCTTT
CASSSQEGNTEAFF
>TRBV4-1|16|TRBD2|TRBJ2-7|-
TGCGCCAGCAGCCAAGTTGTAGGGACTAGCGTATACGAGCAGTACTTC
CASSQVVGTSVYEQYF
>TRBV7-9|17|-|TRBJ2-3|few
TGTGCCAGCAGCTTCCAGGTGCGTGGCTCGATCACAGATACGCAGTATTTT
CASSFQVRGSITDTQYF
>TRBV6-2/TRBV6-3|14|-|TRBJ2-5|once
TGTGCCAGCAGTAGACTAGTTAGTCAAGAGACCCAGTACTTC
CASSRLVSQETQYF